This TCR beta chain was documented in a study of a mutant IDH1 vaccine in newly diagnosed glioma. In this sample, this clone turned up a few times. Its antigen is unidentified. Study conclusions and caveats: Vaccine-induced immune responses were detected in about 93% of patients.

The CDR3 spans 13 residues. Trimming took off 3 bases at V and 4 bases at J, with 12 bases between the two ends. CDR1 is GTSNPN, CDR2 SVGIG, per germline (reference sequence). Some clones are missing from TCRdb's copy, which holds only in-frame ones; the method was immunoSEQ multiplex PCR. The profile shows approximately 50,000 clones, around three quarters of them singletons. Time point meaning: week 47, end of study. Each dose of the vaccine consisted of 300 ug of mutant IDH1 20-mer peptide, with topical imiquimod. This sequence was found in a woman aged 35 to 49 with glioma. Some clones in this sample may be carry-over from other donors' samples. The chain carries TRBV30 and TRBJ1-1; tentative D call: TRBD1 (6 bases). Sequencing was performed on PBMCs, taken from a glioma patient whose treatment included an IDH1 peptide vaccine. CDR3 loop: CAWSAPRGTEAFF. CDR3 nucleotide sequence: TGTGCCTGGAGCGCTCCCAGGGGCACTGAAGCTTTCTTT.